What follows describes a single T cell receptor beta chain. The antigen is unknown. The PCR contained 60 Vbeta and 13 Jbeta primers. Sequencing was performed with immunoSEQ multiplex PCR; in TCRdb, only in-frame clones are kept and a portion is missing. The sample holds 130,000 to 150,000 clones, 75% to 80% seen once. Each donor was nominally healthy when sampled (though unrecorded immune exposures were likely). The CDR3 spans 14 residues. J lost 5 bases, V lost 4 bases, and 6 bases had no gene match. In germline, CDR1 is PRHDT, CDR2 FYEKMQ (reference sequence). This record comes from a study of cytomegalovirus exposure and HLA in healthy donors. Findings of the study overall: Specific recognition of CMV antigens was confirmed in vitro for a few chains (all CMV-associated). Among TCR beta chains, those listed as cytomegalovirus-associated numbered some 170. One cluster of highly shared sequence variants probably arose as a sequencing artifact.

V is TRBV13 and J is TRBJ2-7; 9 bases align to TRBD1. The receptor comes from a woman aged 18-29 years in good health and CMV-seropositive. Input material: PBMCs. CDR3: CASSYQQGAHEQYF. The CDR3 DNA follows: TGTGCCAGCAGCTACCAACAGGGGGCCCACGAGCAGTACTTC.